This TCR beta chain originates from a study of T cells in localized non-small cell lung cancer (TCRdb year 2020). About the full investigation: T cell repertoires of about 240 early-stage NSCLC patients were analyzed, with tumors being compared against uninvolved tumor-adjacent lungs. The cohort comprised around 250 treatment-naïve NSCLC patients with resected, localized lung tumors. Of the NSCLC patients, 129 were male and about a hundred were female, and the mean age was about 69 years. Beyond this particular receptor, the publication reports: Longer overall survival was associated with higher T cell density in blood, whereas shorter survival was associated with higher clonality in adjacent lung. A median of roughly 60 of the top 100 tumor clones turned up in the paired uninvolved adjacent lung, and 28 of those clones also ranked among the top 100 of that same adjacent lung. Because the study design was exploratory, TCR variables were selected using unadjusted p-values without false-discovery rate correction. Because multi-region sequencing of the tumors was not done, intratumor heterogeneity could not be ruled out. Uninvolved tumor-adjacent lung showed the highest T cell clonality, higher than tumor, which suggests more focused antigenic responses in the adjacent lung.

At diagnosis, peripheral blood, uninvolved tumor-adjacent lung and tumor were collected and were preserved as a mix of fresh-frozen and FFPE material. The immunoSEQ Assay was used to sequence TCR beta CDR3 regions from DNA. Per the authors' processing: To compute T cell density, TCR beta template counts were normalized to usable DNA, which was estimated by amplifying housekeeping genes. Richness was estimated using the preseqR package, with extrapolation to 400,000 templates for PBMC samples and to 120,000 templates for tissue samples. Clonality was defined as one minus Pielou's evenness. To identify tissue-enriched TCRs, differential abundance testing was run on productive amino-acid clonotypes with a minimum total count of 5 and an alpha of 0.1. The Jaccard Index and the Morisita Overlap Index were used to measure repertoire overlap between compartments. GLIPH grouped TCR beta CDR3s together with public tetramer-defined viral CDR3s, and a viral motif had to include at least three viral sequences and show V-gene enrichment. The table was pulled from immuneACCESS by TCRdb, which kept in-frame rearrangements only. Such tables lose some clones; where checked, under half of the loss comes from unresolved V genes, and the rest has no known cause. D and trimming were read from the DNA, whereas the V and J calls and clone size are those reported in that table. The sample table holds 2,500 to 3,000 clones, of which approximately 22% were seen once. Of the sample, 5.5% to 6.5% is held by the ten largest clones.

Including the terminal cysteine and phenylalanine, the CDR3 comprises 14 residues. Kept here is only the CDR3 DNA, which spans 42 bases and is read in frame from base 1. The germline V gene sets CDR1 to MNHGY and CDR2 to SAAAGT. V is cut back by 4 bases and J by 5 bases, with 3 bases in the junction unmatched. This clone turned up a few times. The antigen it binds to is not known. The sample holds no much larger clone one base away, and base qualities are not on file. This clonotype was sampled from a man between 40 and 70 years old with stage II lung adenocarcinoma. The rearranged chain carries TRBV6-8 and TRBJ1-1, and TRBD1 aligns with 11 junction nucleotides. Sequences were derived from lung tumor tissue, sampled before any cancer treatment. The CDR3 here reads CASSLDRGLTEAFF. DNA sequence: TGTGCCAGCAGTTTGGACAGGGGGCTGACTGAAGCTTTCTTT.